Each of the 5 T cell receptor beta chains below was sequenced from the same sample in a study of blood T cells in healthy people across ages. Combining a sample-barcoded 5' primer with a J-beta primer mix, a second PCR ran for roughly 6 to 12 cycles. MiXCR, run by TCRdb on the 5' RACE reads, gives a single entry per CDR3 protein. The sample lists about 840,000 distinct CDR3 sequences, almost 30% seen once, with 10% in the top ten. The same specimen was also included in a second study, on T cells of mothers and their children.

Sequences were obtained from blood. These receptors all come from a middle-aged woman in good health.

This chain links TRBV7-9 with TRBJ1-1; D not resolved. Germline V gene lookup returns CDR1 SEHNR and CDR2 FQNEAQ (reference sequence). The V end lost 5 bases, the J end lost 6 bases, and 16 bases lay between the germline ends. The CDR3 is 14 amino acids. CDR3 residues: CASSPYGRVSEAFF. CDR3 nucleotides: TGTGCCAGCAGCCCTTACGGGAGGGTTTCTGAAGCTTTCTTT.

With respect to this clonotype: A much larger clonotype is one base distant, so this may be a read error. The gene calls are TRBV29-1 and TRBJ2-1; 7 bases align to TRBD2. Germline V gives CDR1 SQVTM, CDR2 ANQGSEA. The CDR3 sequence is 12 residues long. Trimming took 5 bases from V and 13 from J; bases not matched to a gene: 11. The CDR3 DNA sequence: TGCAGCGTTTGGAGCGGGGAAGAGACCCAGTTCTTC. It encodes CSVWSGEETQFF.

The CDR3 region has the DNA TGCAGCGTTGAGCTTCGGGACCGCTCCTACGAGCAGTACTTC. Protein product: CSVELRDRSYEQYF. The chain joins TRBV29-1 to TRBJ2-7, with D possibly being TRBD1 or TRBD2 (5 bases each). This CDR3 spans 14 amino acids. V shed 3 bases and J shed 0 bases, with 12 bases lying between them. Per germline, CDR1 SQVTM and CDR2 ANQGSEA.

The gene calls are TRBV20-1 and TRBJ2-4, with D tentatively TRBD1 or TRBD2 (5 bases each). The DNA end favors TRBJ2-7, so the J call may be wrong. Looked up from germline, CDR1 is DFQATT and CDR2 is SNEGSKA (reference sequence). The CDR3 covers 16 residues. DNA for the CDR3: TGCAGTGCTAGAGATTTCTTTGGGACCAAATCCTACGAGCAGTACTTC. This gives the protein CSARDFFGTKSYEQYF.

The table lists this clonotype with many counts. The chain uses TRBV7-2 and TRBJ2-4, with D perhaps given as TRBD1 or TRBD2 (5 bases each). Germline V lookup: CDR1 SGHTA, CDR2 FQGNSA. The CDR3 has 16 amino acids. With 1 base removed from V and 0 bases from J, the gap between germline ends came to 10 bases. This CDR3 reads CASSLDGALAKNIQYF. CDR3 coding DNA: TGTGCCAGCAGCTTAGACGGGGCCTTAGCCAAAAACATTCAGTACTTC.